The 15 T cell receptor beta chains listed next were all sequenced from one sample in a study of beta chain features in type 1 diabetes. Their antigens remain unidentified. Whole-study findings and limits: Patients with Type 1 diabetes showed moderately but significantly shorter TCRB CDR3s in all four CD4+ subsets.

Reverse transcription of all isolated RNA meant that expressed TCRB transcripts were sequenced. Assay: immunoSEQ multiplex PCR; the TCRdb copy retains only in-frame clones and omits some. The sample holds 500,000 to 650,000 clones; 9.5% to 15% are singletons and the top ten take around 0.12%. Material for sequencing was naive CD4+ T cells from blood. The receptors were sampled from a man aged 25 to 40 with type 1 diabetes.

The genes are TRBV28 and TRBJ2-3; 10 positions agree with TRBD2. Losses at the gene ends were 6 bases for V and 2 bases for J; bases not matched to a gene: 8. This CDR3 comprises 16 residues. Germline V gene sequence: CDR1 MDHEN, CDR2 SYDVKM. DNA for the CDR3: TGTGCCAGCAGACCGGGACTAGCGCCGTTCACAGATACGCAGTATTTT. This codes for CASRPGLAPFTDTQYF.

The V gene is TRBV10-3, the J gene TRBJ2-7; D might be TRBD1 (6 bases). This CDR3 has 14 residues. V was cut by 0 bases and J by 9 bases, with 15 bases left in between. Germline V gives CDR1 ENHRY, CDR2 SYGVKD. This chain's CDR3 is CAISESEGQRGQYF. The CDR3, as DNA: TGTGCCATCAGTGAGTCGGAAGGACAGAGAGGGCAGTACTTC.

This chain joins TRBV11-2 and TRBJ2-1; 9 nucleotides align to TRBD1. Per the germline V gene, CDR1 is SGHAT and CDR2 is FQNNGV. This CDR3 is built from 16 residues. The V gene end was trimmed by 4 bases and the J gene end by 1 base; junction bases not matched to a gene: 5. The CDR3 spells CASSSRTGVSYNEQFF. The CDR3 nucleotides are TGTGCCAGCAGCTCGAGGACAGGGGTGTCCTACAATGAGCAGTTCTTC.

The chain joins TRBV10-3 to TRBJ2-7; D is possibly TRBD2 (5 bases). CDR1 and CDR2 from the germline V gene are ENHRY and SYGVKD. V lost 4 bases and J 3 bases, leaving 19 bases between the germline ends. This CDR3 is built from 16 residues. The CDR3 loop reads CAISGPTEGSLYEQYF. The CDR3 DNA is TGTGCCATCAGTGGCCCAACTGAGGGTTCCCTCTACGAGCAGTACTTC.

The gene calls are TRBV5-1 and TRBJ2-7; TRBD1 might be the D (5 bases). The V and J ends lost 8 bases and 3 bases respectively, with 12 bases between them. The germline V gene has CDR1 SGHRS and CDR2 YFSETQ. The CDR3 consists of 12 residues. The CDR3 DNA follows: TGCGCCAGTCAGGGCTGGGACTACGAGCAGTACTTC. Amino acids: CASQGWDYEQYF.

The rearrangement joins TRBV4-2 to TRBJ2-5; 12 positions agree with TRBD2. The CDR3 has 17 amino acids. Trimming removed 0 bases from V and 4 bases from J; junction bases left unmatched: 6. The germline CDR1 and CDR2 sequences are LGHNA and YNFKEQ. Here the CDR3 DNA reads TGTGCCAGCAGCCAAGACGCTAGCGGGGGGGCCCTAGAGACCCAGTACTTC. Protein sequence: CASSQDASGGALETQYF.

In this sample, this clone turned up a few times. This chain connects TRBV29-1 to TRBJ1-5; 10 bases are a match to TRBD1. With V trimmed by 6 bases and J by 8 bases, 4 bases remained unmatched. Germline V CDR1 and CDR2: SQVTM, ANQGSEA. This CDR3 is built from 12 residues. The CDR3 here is CSVGTGEEPQHF. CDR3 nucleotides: TGCAGCGTGGGGACAGGGGAAGAGCCCCAGCATTTT.

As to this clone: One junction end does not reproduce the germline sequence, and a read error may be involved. CDR3 region: CASSLAGGETQYF. CDR3 DNA: TGTGCTAGCAGCTTAGCGGGCGGGGAGACCCAGTACTTC. V usage is TRBV7-7 and J usage is TRBJ2-5; 7 bases are shared with TRBD2. Looked up from germline, CDR1 is SSHAT and CDR2 is FNYEAQ (reference sequence). This CDR3 has 13 residues.

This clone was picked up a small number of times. CDR3 nucleotides: TGCGCCAGCAGCTTCAGGGCGTCTGCAGATACGCAGTATTTT. Its protein is CASSFRASADTQYF. This chain connects TRBV5-1 to TRBJ2-3; TRBD1 is a possible D gene (5 bases). The CDR3 is 14 residues long. Germline assignment: CDR1 SGHRS and CDR2 YFSETQ. V shed 2 bases and J shed 4 bases, with 11 bases lying between them.

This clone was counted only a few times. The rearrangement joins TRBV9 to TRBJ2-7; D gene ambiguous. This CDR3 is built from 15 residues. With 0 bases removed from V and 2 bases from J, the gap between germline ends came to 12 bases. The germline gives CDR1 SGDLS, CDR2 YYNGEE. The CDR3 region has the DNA TGTGCCAGCAGCGTAGTAGGAATAACTACCTACGAGCAGTACTTC. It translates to CASSVVGITTYEQYF.

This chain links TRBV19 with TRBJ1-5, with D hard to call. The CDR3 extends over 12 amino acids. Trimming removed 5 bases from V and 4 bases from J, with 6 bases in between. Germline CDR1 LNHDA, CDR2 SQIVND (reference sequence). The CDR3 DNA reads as TGTGCCAGTAGTCGACCGAATCAGCCCCAGCATTTT. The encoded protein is CASSRPNQPQHF.

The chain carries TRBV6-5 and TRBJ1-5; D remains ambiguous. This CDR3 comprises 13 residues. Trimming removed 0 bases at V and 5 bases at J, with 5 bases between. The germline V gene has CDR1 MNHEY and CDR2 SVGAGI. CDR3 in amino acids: CASSYSRDQPQHF. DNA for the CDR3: TGTGCCAGCAGTTACTCGAGGGATCAGCCCCAGCATTTT.

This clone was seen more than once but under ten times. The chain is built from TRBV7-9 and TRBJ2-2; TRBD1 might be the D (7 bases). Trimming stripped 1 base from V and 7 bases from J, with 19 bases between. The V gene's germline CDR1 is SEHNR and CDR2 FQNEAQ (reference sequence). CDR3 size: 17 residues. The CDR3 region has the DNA TGTGCCAGCAGCTTAGTCTCTAAGGAGGGGGCCGTCGGGGAGCTGTTTTTT. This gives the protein CASSLVSKEGAVGELFF.

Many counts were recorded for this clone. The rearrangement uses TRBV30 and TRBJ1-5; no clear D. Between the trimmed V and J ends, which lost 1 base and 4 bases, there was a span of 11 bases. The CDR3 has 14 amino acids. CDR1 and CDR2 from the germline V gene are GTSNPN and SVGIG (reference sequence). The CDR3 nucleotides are TGTGCCTGGAGTGGGGCAGTCGCAAATCAGCCCCAGCATTTT. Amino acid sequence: CAWSGAVANQPQHF.

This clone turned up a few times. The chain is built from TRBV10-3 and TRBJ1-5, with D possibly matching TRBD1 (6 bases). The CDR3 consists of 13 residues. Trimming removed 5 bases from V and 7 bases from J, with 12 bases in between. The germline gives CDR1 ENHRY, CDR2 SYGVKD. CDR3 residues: CAISNRERQPQHF. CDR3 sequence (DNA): TGTGCCATCAGTAACAGGGAAAGGCAGCCCCAGCATTTT.